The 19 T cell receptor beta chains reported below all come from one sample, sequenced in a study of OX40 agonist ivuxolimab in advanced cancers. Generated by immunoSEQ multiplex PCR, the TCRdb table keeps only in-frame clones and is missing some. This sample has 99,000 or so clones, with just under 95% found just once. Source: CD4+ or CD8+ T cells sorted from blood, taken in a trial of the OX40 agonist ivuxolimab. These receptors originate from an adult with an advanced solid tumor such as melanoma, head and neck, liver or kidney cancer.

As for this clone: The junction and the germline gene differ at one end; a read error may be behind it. CDR3 nucleotides: TGTGCCAGCAGCCTAGCGGGAGACCGAGAGACCCAGTACTTC. The encoded protein is CASSLAGDRETQYF. The rearrangement joins TRBV11-1 to TRBJ2-5, with 10 nucleotides matching TRBD2. CDR1 is SGHAT, CDR2 FQDESV, per germline (reference sequence). The CDR3 runs to 14 residues.

In nucleotides, the CDR3 is TGTGCCAGCAGCTTAAGACTACGCACAGATACGCAGTATTTT. Translated, it gives CASSLRLRTDTQYF. This sequence joins TRBV5-4 and TRBJ2-3; D perhaps matches TRBD2 (5 bases). The CDR3 extends over 14 amino acids. V was cut by 2 bases and J by 1 base, with 8 bases left in between. In germline, CDR1 is SGHNT, CDR2 YYREEE (reference sequence).

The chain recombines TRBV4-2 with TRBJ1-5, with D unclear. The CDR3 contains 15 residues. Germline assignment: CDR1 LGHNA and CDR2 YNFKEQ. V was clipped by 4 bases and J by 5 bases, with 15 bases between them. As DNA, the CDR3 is TGTGCCAGCAGCCGGGAGAGGTTCATGGATCAGCCCCAGCATTTT. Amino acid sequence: CASSRERFMDQPQHF.

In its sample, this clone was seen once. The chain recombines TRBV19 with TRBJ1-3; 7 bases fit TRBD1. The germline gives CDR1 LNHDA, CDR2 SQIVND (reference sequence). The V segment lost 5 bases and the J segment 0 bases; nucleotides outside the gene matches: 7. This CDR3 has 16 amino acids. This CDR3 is CASSPWTGISGNTIYF. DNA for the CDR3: TGTGCCAGTAGTCCCTGGACAGGCATCTCTGGAAACACCATATATTTT.

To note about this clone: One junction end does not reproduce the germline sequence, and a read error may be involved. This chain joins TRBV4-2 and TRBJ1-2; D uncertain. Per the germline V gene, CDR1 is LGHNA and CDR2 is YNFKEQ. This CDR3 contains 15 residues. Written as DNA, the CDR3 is TGTGCCAGCAGCCTCTCCAAAACGGGGTACTACGGCTACACCTTC. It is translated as CASSLSKTGYYGYTF.

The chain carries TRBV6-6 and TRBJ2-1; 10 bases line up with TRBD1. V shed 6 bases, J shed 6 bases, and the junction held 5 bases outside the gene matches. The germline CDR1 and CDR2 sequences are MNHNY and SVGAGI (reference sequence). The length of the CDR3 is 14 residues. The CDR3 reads CASSPWTGGNEQFF. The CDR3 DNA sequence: TGTGCCAGCAGCCCCTGGACAGGGGGCAATGAGCAGTTCTTC.

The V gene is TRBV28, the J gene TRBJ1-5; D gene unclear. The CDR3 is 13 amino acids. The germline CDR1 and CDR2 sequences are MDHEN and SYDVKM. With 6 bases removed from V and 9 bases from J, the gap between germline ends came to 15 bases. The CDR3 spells CASRPTFQWPQHF. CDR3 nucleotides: TGTGCCAGCAGACCGACGTTCCAATGGCCCCAGCATTTT.

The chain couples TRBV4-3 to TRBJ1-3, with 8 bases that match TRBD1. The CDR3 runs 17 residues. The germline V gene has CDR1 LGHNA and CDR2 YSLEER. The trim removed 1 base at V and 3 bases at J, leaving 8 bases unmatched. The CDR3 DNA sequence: TGCGCCAGCAGCCAAGTTTGGCAGGGGGCACTTGGAAACACCATATATTTT. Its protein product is CASSQVWQGALGNTIYF.

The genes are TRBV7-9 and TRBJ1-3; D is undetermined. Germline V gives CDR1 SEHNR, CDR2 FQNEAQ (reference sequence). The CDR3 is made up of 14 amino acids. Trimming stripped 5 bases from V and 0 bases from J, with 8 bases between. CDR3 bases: TGTGCCAGCAGCCGGGCCTTCTCTGGAAACACCATATATTTT. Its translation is CASSRAFSGNTIYF.

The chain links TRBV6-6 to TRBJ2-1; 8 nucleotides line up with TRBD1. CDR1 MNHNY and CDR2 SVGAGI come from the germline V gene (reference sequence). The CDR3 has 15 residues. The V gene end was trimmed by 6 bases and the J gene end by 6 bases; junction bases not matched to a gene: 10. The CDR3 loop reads CASRPRTGYVNEQFF. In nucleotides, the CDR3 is TGTGCCAGCAGACCGCGGACAGGGTACGTCAATGAGCAGTTCTTC.

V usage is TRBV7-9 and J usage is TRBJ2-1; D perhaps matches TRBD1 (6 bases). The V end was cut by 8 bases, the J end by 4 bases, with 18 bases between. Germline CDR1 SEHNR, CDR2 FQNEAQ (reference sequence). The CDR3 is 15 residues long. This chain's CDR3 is CASGSGWTEYNEQFF. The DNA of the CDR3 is TGTGCCAGCGGGAGTGGTTGGACAGAATACAATGAGCAGTTCTTC.

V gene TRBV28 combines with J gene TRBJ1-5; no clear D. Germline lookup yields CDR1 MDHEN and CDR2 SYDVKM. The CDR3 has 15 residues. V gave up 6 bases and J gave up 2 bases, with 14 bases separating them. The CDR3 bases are TGTGCCAGCAGGCTAGGATGGGTTGGCAATCAGCCCCAGCATTTT. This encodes CASRLGWVGNQPQHF.

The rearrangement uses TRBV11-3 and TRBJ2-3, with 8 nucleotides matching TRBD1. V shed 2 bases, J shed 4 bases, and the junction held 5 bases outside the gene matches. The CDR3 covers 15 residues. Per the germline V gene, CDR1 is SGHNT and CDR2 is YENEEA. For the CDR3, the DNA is TGTGCCAGCAGCTTACAGGGGGCCTGGGCAGATACGCAGTATTTT. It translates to CASSLQGAWADTQYF. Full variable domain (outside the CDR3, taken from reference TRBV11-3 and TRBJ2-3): EAGVVQSPRYKIIEKKQPVAFWCNPISGHNTLYWYLQNLGQGPELLIRYENEEAVDDSQLPKDRFSAERLKGVDSTLKIQPAELGDSAVYLCASSLQGAWADTQYFGPGTRLTVL.

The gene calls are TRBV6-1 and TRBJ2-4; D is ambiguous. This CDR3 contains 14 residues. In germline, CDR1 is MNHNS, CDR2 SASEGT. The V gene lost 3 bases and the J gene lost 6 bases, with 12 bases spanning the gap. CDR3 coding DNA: TGTGCCAGCAGTGAGGCCGTAAACCCAAACATTCAGTACTTC. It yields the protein CASSEAVNPNIQYF.

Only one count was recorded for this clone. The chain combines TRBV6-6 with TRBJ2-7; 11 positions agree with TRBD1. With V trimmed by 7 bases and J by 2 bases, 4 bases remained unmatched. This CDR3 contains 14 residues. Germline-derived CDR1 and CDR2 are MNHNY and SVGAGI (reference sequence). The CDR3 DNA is TGTGCCAGCATAAGGGGACAGGGGGCCTACGAGCAGTACTTC. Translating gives CASIRGQGAYEQYF.

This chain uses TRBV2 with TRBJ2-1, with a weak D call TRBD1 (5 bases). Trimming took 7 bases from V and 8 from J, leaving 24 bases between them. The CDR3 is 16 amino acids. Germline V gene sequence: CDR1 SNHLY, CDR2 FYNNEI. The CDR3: CASITDRRQTFHEQFF. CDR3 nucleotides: TGTGCCAGCATCACGGACCGCAGACAGACTTTTCATGAGCAGTTCTTC.

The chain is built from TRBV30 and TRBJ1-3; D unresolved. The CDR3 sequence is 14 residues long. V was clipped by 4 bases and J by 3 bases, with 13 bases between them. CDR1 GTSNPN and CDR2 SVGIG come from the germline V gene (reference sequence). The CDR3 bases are TGTGCCTGGACCGTGGGAGCAATTGGAAACACCATATATTTT. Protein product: CAWTVGAIGNTIYF.

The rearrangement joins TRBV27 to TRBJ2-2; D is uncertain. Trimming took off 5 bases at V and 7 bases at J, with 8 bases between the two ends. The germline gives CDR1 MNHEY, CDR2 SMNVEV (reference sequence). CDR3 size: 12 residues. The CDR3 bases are TGTGCCAGCAGTCAGTCAAACGGGGAGCTGTTTTTT. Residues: CASSQSNGELFF.

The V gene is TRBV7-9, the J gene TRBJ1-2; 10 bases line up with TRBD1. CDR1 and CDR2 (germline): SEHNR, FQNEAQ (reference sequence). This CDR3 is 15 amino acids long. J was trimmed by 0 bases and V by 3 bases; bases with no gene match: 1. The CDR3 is CASSFGQGANYGYTF. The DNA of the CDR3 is TGTGCCAGCAGCTTCGGACAGGGGGCTAACTATGGCTACACCTTC.